Here is one T cell receptor (beta chain) with its context. Each of the donors had around 9 milliliters of peripheral blood drawn into EDTA-treated Vacutainer tubes. At least 7 million PBMCs were isolated per sample. The CDR3 has 17 residues. CDR1 is MGHRA, CDR2 YSYEKL, per germline. The data are from a study of blood T cells in healthy people across ages. Using a J-beta primer mix together with a sample-barcoded 5' primer, a second PCR was run for about 7 to 12 cycles. MiXCR, applied by TCRdb to the 5' RACE reads, yields one record per CDR3 protein. The sample consists of about 640,000 distinct CDR3 sequences, around three fifths of them appearing once.

The sequence was collected from a man in his 60s in good health. The V call is TRBV4-1, the J call TRBJ2-7, with D possibly matching TRBD2 (6 bases). The J call may be incorrect, as the DNA end agrees better with TRBJ2-1. Sample: blood. The CDR3 nucleotides read TGCGCCAGCAGCCCTGAACCTTGGAGGGTTGGGAGCGATGGGCAGTTCTTC. This translates into CASSPEPWRVGSDGQFF.